The clone carrying this TCR beta chain has a handful of counts. This sample is part of a study of immune characterization of retroperitoneal liposarcoma. TCRdb reprocessed the PCR reads via MiXCR and lists one record per CDR3 protein. Of 9,900 or so distinct CDR3 sequences in the sample, around 30% are singletons; the top ten hold about 8%. This CDR3 contains 16 residues. Trimming pared 2 bases from V and 4 bases from J, leaving 15 bases between. In germline, CDR1 is MNHNY, CDR2 SVGAGI (reference sequence). This chain uses TRBV6-6 with TRBJ2-1; D is ambiguous. This sequence was found in a male donor with retroperitoneal liposarcoma. The sample taken for sequencing was tumor tissue. The CDR3 DNA is TGTGCCAGCAGTTACCTGCCAGGTGGTGGTTACAATGAGCAGTTCTTC. Its translation: CASSYLPGGGYNEQFF.